These 30 T cell receptor beta chains were all obtained from the same sample, sequenced in a study of blood T cell repertoires in COVID-19. Generated by immunoSEQ multiplex PCR, the TCRdb table keeps only in-frame clones and is missing some. The table has about 160,000 clones, over 75% seen once. Sequenced material: peripheral blood. These receptors originate from a man of 80 years or more with COVID-19, enrolled during active disease.

This clone was observed a handful of times. The chain employs TRBV2 and TRBJ2-7; TRBD1 aligns across 9 bases. The CDR3 sequence is 16 residues long. Germline CDR1 and CDR2: SNHLY and FYNNEI. Unmatched junction bases numbered 6, after V lost 3 bases and J lost 0 bases. CDR3 protein: CASSDIRTGASYEQYF. For the CDR3, the DNA is TGTGCCAGCAGTGACATCAGGACAGGGGCCTCCTACGAGCAGTACTTC.

The chain carries TRBV5-4 and TRBJ1-1, with 8 nucleotides matching TRBD1. V was clipped by 4 bases and J by 2 bases; unmatched bases: 4. This CDR3 has 14 amino acids. Looked up from germline, CDR1 is SGHNT and CDR2 is YYREEE (reference sequence). The CDR3 coding sequence is TGTGCCAGCAGCCTGGACAGGGTTAACACTGAAGCTTTCTTT. Translation gives CASSLDRVNTEAFF.

The chain has TRBV10-3 and TRBJ1-1; possible D gene TRBD1, 5 bases. The CDR3 is 14 amino acids. Trimming removed 7 bases at V and 1 base at J, with 13 bases between. CDR1 ENHRY and CDR2 SYGVKD come from the germline V gene. The DNA of the CDR3 is TGTGCCATCACCGAGCAGGGCCCGAACACTGAAGCTTTCTTT. As protein: CAITEQGPNTEAFF.

The gene calls are TRBV21-1 and TRBJ1-4. TRBV21-1 is termed a pseudogene. This CDR3 region has 17 residues. The CDR3 coding sequence is TGTGCCAGCAGCAAAAAAGACTGGGAGGCCGTCGGCGAAAAACTGTTTTTT. Residues: CASSKKDWEAVGEKLFF.

The chain links TRBV6-5 to TRBJ1-3; the D is unclear. Germline loops: CDR1 MNHEY, CDR2 SVGAGI. The CDR3 totals 16 residues. V lost 2 bases, J lost 2 bases, and 13 bases lay in between. The CDR3 reads CASSYDRFLTGNTIYF. For the CDR3, the DNA is TGTGCCAGCAGTTACGATCGGTTCTTGACTGGAAACACCATATATTTT.

V and J are TRBV9 and TRBJ1-1, with 7 bases lining up with TRBD1. J was trimmed by 10 bases and V by 0 bases; bases with no gene match: 6. Germline-derived CDR1 and CDR2 are SGDLS and YYNGEE. The CDR3 is 13 residues long. DNA for the CDR3: TGTGCCAGCAGCGTAGATGGTACAGGGGCAGCTTTCTTT. This codes for CASSVDGTGAAFF.

Comments on this clone: The same CDR3 arises from other DNA sequences in this sample as well. This CDR3 is CASSQGDRETQPQHF. The CDR3 nucleotides are TGCGCCAGCAGCCAAGGGGACAGGGAAACTCAGCCCCAGCATTTT. The chain is built from TRBV4-1 and TRBJ1-5; 9 nucleotides align to TRBD1. V gave up 1 base and J gave up 6 bases; unmatched junction bases: 4. The CDR3 runs to 15 residues. From germline, CDR1 is MGHRA and CDR2 YSYEKL.

This clone was detected many times. This chain's CDR3 is CSVSTSGGPYEQYF. CDR3 nucleotide sequence: TGCAGCGTGAGCACTAGCGGGGGGCCCTACGAGCAGTACTTC. The chain links TRBV29-1 to TRBJ2-7; 12 bases line up with TRBD2. The CDR3 extends over 14 amino acids. The germline V gene has CDR1 SQVTM and CDR2 ANQGSEA. V trimming: 6 bases; J trimming: 2 bases; junction bases outside the gene matches: 5.

V usage is TRBV29-1 and J usage is TRBJ2-3; tentatively, D is TRBD2 (7 bases). The CDR3 runs 14 residues. Germline CDR1 and CDR2: SQVTM and ANQGSEA. Trimming removed 3 bases at V and 0 bases at J, with 10 bases between. The chain's CDR3 is CSVEAGASTDTQYF. As DNA, the CDR3 is TGCAGCGTTGAGGCGGGGGCTAGCACAGATACGCAGTATTTT.

V is TRBV2 and J is TRBJ2-4; 9 bases line up with TRBD1. This CDR3 comprises 17 residues. V dropped 3 bases and J dropped 3; count of bases not matched to a gene: 9. Germline CDR1 SNHLY, CDR2 FYNNEI. This chain's CDR3 is CASSEPLGQGGKNIQYF. The CDR3 DNA is TGTGCCAGCAGTGAGCCATTGGGACAGGGAGGCAAAAACATTCAGTACTTC.

The rearrangement links TRBV5-5 to TRBJ2-5, with D possibly matching TRBD2 (5 bases). The CDR3 consists of 15 residues. The germline V and J ends were trimmed by 0 bases and 5 bases, with 14 bases remaining between them. In germline, CDR1 is SGHKS, CDR2 YYEKEE (reference sequence). The chain's CDR3 is CASSLVAGRRETQYF. The CDR3 nucleotides are TGTGCCAGCAGCTTGGTAGCTGGCCGGAGGGAGACCCAGTACTTC.

This sequence joins TRBV27 and TRBJ2-3; possible D gene TRBD2, 6 bases. V was pared by 5 bases and J by 5 bases, with 11 bases between. This CDR3 comprises 13 residues. CDR1 and CDR2 from the germline V gene are MNHEY and SMNVEV (reference sequence). CDR3 in DNA: TGTGCCAGCAGTCCCGGGAGTGGAGATACGCAGTATTTT. As protein: CASSPGSGDTQYF.

CDR3 protein: CASSQTPTPGNTIYF. DNA of the CDR3: TGTGCCAGTAGTCAGACACCTACCCCTGGAAACACCATATATTTT. V and J are TRBV19 and TRBJ1-3; D unclear. Trimming pared 5 bases from V and 2 bases from J, leaving 13 bases between. The CDR3 loop spans 15 amino acids. CDR1 LNHDA and CDR2 SQIVND come from the germline V gene (reference sequence).

The rearrangement links TRBV2 to TRBJ2-3; 7 positions agree with TRBD1. V lost 4 bases, J lost 2 bases, and 6 bases stayed unmatched. CDR3 length equals 15 residues. Germline-derived CDR1 and CDR2 are SNHLY and FYNNEI. The chain's CDR3 is CASSGTGQITDTQYF. The CDR3, as DNA: TGTGCCAGCAGTGGAACGGGACAGATCACAGATACGCAGTATTTT. Variable domain in full (rest from reference TRBV2 and TRBJ2-3): EPEVTQTPSHQVTQMGQEVILRCVPISNHLYFYWYRQILGQKVEFLVSFYNNEISEKSEIFDDQFSVERPDGSNFTLKIRSTKLEDSAMYFCASSGTGQITDTQYFGPGTRLTVL.

The V and J genes are TRBV7-9 and TRBJ1-1, with D unclear. The CDR3 is 12 residues long. V dropped 1 base and J dropped 6 bases, with 6 bases sitting between them. Germline V gene lookup returns CDR1 SEHNR and CDR2 FQNEAQ (reference sequence). The CDR3: CASSLGDAEAFF. The CDR3, as DNA: TGTGCCAGCAGCTTAGGAGATGCTGAAGCTTTCTTT.

Only one count was recorded for this clone. The CDR3 DNA reads as TGTGCCAGCAGGACAGGGATTGGACAGCCCCAGCATTTT. Translated, it gives CASRTGIGQPQHF. The chain couples TRBV6-5 to TRBJ1-5; 7 nucleotides agree with TRBD1. The length of the CDR3 is 13 residues. V gave up 6 bases and J gave up 7 bases; unmatched junction bases: 6. The germline CDR1 and CDR2 sequences are MNHEY and SVGAGI.

The chain has TRBV3-1 (or the pseudogene TRBV3-2) and TRBJ1-1; D remains ambiguous. The CDR3 runs to 14 residues. Trimming removed 1 base at V and 1 base at J, with 7 bases between. Germline lookup yields CDR1 LGHDT and CDR2 YNNKEL (reference sequence). Here the CDR3 DNA reads TGTGCCAGCAGCCAAGCGGGAAGGAACACTGAAGCTTTCTTT. This sequence encodes CASSQAGRNTEAFF.

Comment on this clone: At the DNA level, this CDR3 is encoded by other sequences in the same sample as well. The chain recombines TRBV9 with TRBJ1-1; no clear D. Germline V CDR1 and CDR2: SGDLS, YYNGEE. Deletions cut 2 bases from V and 1 base from J, with 6 bases between. The CDR3 contains 13 residues. In DNA, the CDR3 is TGTGCCAGCAGCGTGGCAGGGAACACTGAAGCTTTCTTT. Translating gives CASSVAGNTEAFF.

The V call is TRBV6-5, the J call TRBJ1-1; D uncertain. The ends were cut back, 6 bases at V and 2 bases at J, with 7 bases in the middle. The CDR3 extends over 12 amino acids. CDR1 and CDR2 from the germline V gene are MNHEY and SVGAGI. CDR3 coding DNA: TGTGCCAGCAGGGTGGGCAACACTGAAGCTTTCTTT. It yields the protein CASRVGNTEAFF.

This chain connects TRBV4-1 to TRBJ2-3, with D unresolved. The length of the CDR3 is 13 residues. The V end was cut by 1 base, the J end by 6 bases, with 8 bases between. From germline, CDR1 is MGHRA and CDR2 YSYEKL. CDR3 in amino acids: CASSQGPWDTQYF. The DNA for the CDR3 is TGCGCCAGCAGCCAAGGGCCCTGGGATACGCAGTATTTT.

This clone appeared a single time. This sequence joins TRBV6-5 and TRBJ2-7, with D tentatively TRBD1 (5 bases). Germline V gene lookup returns CDR1 MNHEY and CDR2 SVGAGI. The CDR3 totals 12 residues. With 6 bases removed from V and 1 base from J, the gap between germline ends came to 7 bases. CDR3 region: CASSRQSYEQYF. The CDR3 coding sequence is TGTGCCAGCAGCAGACAGTCCTACGAGCAGTACTTC.

The V and J genes are TRBV19 and TRBJ2-1; tentative D call: TRBD2 (5 bases). Germline values: CDR1 LNHDA, CDR2 SQIVND (reference sequence). This CDR3 is 14 amino acids long. Trimming pared 5 bases from V and 5 bases from J, leaving 13 bases between. The CDR3 coding sequence is TGTGCCAGTAGTGGACGGGATTGGCACAATGAGCAGTTCTTC. Protein sequence: CASSGRDWHNEQFF.

J is TRBJ2-3 and V is TRBV18, with 9 nucleotides matching TRBD1. Germline V gene lookup returns CDR1 KGHSH and CDR2 LQKENI. V shed 6 bases and J 2 bases; nucleotides not matched to a gene: 6. The CDR3 loop spans 15 amino acids. CDR3 sequence reads: CASSPGTGSTDTQYF. CDR3 nucleotides: TGTGCCAGCTCCCCCGGGACAGGGTCCACAGATACGCAGTATTTT.

This chain uses TRBV11-2 with TRBJ2-7; 8 positions match TRBD2. Germline CDR1 is SGHAT and CDR2 is FQNNGV. Trimming cost V 1 base and J 4 bases; bases outside gene matches: 6. This CDR3 is 15 amino acids long. CDR3 sequence reads: CASSLVRGGPYEQYF. The DNA of the CDR3 is TGTGCCAGCAGCTTAGTACGGGGGGGGCCGTACGAGCAGTACTTC.

The chain joins TRBV6-1 to TRBJ1-5, with 7 positions matching TRBD1. The ends lost 4 bases at V and 2 bases at J; junction bases unmatched: 11. CDR3 length: 17 residues. Germline CDR1 MNHNS, CDR2 SASEGT. The chain's CDR3 is CASSALTGPGGNQPQHF. CDR3 coding DNA: TGTGCCAGCAGTGCCCTGACAGGGCCTGGTGGCAATCAGCCCCAGCATTTT.

The chain employs TRBV6-5 and TRBJ2-1, with 9 positions matching TRBD2. Germline V gene sequence: CDR1 MNHEY, CDR2 SVGAGI. This CDR3 has 15 residues. Losses at the gene ends were 6 bases for V and 9 bases for J; bases not matched to a gene: 12. The CDR3 coding sequence is TGTGCCAGCAGCCACCCCGGGACTAGCTTCGGTGAGCAGTTCTTC. Protein product: CASSHPGTSFGEQFF.

V is TRBV19 and J is TRBJ1-2; D not resolved. Trimming cost V 7 bases and J 0 bases, with 12 bases left between them. The CDR3 is 14 residues long. Germline values: CDR1 LNHDA, CDR2 SQIVND (reference sequence). The CDR3, as DNA: TGTGCCAGTACGACACCCCCTTCTAACTATGGCTACACCTTC. Amino acids: CASTTPPSNYGYTF.

The chain employs TRBV5-1 and TRBJ1-6; TRBD1 matches 10 bases. J gave up 10 bases and V 4 bases, and 8 bases lay outside the gene matches. The V gene's germline CDR1 is SGHRS and CDR2 YFSETQ. The CDR3 runs to 15 residues. Here the CDR3 DNA reads TGCGCCAGCAGCAAGTGGACAGGGGGAGGATCACCCCTCCACTTT. Its protein product is CASSKWTGGGSPLHF.

The chain couples TRBV19 to TRBJ2-6; maybe TRBD2 (6 bases). Per the germline V gene, CDR1 is LNHDA and CDR2 is SQIVND (reference sequence). Trimming pared 3 bases from V and 0 bases from J, leaving 15 bases between. The CDR3 is 18 amino acids. The DNA of the CDR3 is TGTGCCAGTAGTATTTGGGGGGTAGGCACCTCTGGGGCCAACGTCCTGACTTTC. This codes for CASSIWGVGTSGANVLTF. The full variable domain, completed using reference TRBV19 and TRBJ2-6, is DGGITQSPKYLFRKEGQNVTLSCEQNLNHDAMYWYRQDPGQGLRLIYYSQIVNDFQKGDIAEGYSVSREKKESFPLTVTSAQKNPTAFYLCASSIWGVGTSGANVLTFGAGSRLTVL.

The CDR3 sequence: CSVEVRVHRRNTEAFF. CDR3 coding DNA: TGCAGCGTTGAAGTCCGGGTCCACAGGAGAAATACTGAAGCTTTCTTT. The chain couples TRBV29-1 to TRBJ1-1; possibly TRBD1 for D (5 bases). The CDR3 length is 16 residues. Germline CDR1 reads SQVTM; CDR2 reads ANQGSEA. With 1 base removed from V and 5 bases from J, the gap between germline ends came to 20 bases.